A selection of T cell receptor beta chains follows, all from one sample in a study of human T cells and chemical hapten exposure. TCRdb called the RACE reads again in MiXCR, with one record for every CDR3 protein. The data show about 42,000 distinct CDR3 sequences, roughly a tenth seen once. The specimen was whole blood, collected in connection with sensitization to the hapten diphenylcyclopropenone (DPC). The receptor source for this set is a woman in her twenties or thirties with alopecia areata. Some clones in this sample may be carry-over from other donors' samples. CDR3s include the opening cysteine and the closing phenylalanine or tryptophan. A D gene is named only where the DNA matches it firmly. Clone size, where shown, is once, few, many, or a class for clones that have expanded.

DNA: TGCAGCGTTGAGGGCTGGGGGTTAAACTATGGCTACACCTTC
CDR3: CSVEGWGLNYGYTF
D: -
V: TRBV29-1
size: -
J: TRBJ1-2

DNA: TGCGCCAGCAGTGTCCGACAGGGAGCCACAGATACGCAGTATTTT
CDR3: CASSVRQGATDTQYF
D: TRBD1
V: TRBV10-1
size: few
J: TRBJ2-3

DNA: TGTGCCAGTACCCCAGGGGAAGGGCCCTACGAGCAGTACTTC
CDR3: CASTPGEGPYEQYF
D: -
V: TRBV19
size: -
J: TRBJ2-7

DNA: TGTGCCAGCAGCTTAGGGGGGGTAGCCAAAAACATTCAGTACTTC
CDR3: CASSLGGVAKNIQYF
D: -
V: TRBV7-9
size: many
J: TRBJ2-4

DNA: TGTGCCAGCAGCTTCTCTAGCGGGGGAGGCAATGAGCAGTTCTTC
CDR3: CASSFSSGGGNEQFF
D: TRBD2
V: TRBV7-3
size: few
J: TRBJ2-1

DNA: TGTGCCAGCAGCTTCGGCAGGGAATACGAGCAGTACTTC
CDR3: CASSFGREYEQYF
D: -
V: TRBV7-9
size: few
J: TRBJ2-7

DNA: TGCGCCAGCAGCCTAATCATACAGGGGGTAGACACCGGGGAGCTGTTTTTT
CDR3: CASSLIIQGVDTGELFF
D: TRBD1
V: TRBV5-1
size: few
J: TRBJ2-2

DNA: TGTGCCAGCACCTCCGCAAAGGGTGACGAGCAGTACTTC
CDR3: CASTSAKGDEQYF
D: -
V: TRBV6-5
size: -
J: TRBJ2-7

DNA: TGCGCCAGCAGCTCGGGACGGCTGAACACTGAAGCTTTCTTT
CDR3: CASSSGRLNTEAFF
D: -
V: TRBV5-1
size: -
J: TRBJ1-1

DNA: TGTGCCAGCAGCCTTCAGGTGGACGAGCAGTACTTC
CDR3: CASSLQVDEQYF
D: -
V: TRBV11-1
size: few
J: TRBJ2-7

DNA: TGTGCCAGCAGCTCCATCGGGGTGCAAGAGACCCAGTACTTC
CDR3: CASSSIGVQETQYF
D: -
V: TRBV11-2
size: few
J: TRBJ2-5

DNA: TGCAGTGCTTCAGATGGGGTAGGGTTTGCGAATCAGCCCCAGCATTTT
CDR3: CSASDGVGFANQPQHF
D: -
V: TRBV20-1
size: few
J: TRBJ1-5

DNA: TGTGCCAGCAGCGTAGAAGCGGGGGGGAACACCGGGGAGCTGTTTTTT
CDR3: CASSVEAGGNTGELFF
D: TRBD2
V: TRBV9
size: -
J: TRBJ2-2

DNA: TGCAGAACCTGGACCGGGTATGGCTACACCTTC
CDR3: CRTWTGYGYTF
D: -
V: TRBV20-1
size: -
J: TRBJ1-2

DNA: TGTGCCAGCAGCTCTTCGCGGGGAGGGGATACGCAGTATTTT
CDR3: CASSSSRGGDTQYF
D: TRBD2
V: TRBV7-2
size: -
J: TRBJ2-3

DNA: TGTGCCAGCACAAGACAGGGAAAGTCGGGTGAAGCTTTCTTT
CDR3: CASTRQGKSGEAFF
D: TRBD1
V: TRBV6-5
size: many
J: TRBJ1-1

DNA: TGCAGTGCCGAGATGGGGCTAGCGGCCTACAATGAGCAGTTCTTC
CDR3: CSAEMGLAAYNEQFF
D: TRBD2
V: TRBV20-1
size: few
J: TRBJ2-1

DNA: TGCAATTGTGGACTAGGGGCTGAGCAGTTCTTC
CDR3: CNCGLGAEQFF
D: TRBD2
V: TRBV29-1
size: few
J: TRBJ2-1

DNA: TGTGCCTGGAGTGGCGTTGAGCAGTTCTTC
CDR3: CAWSGVEQFF
D: -
V: TRBV30
size: many
J: TRBJ2-1

DNA: TGTGCCAGCAGTCTCACTAGCGGGAACCAAGAGACCCAGTACTTC
CDR3: CASSLTSGNQETQYF
D: TRBD2
V: TRBV12-3/TRBV12-4
size: few
J: TRBJ2-5

DNA: TGTGCCTGTAAAGGGACAGGGGATCAGCCCCAGCATTTT
CDR3: CACKGTGDQPQHF
D: TRBD1
V: TRBV30
size: few
J: TRBJ1-5

DNA: TGTGCCATCAGTGAGTCGCCAGGGACACCCCTCGAGCAGTACTTC
CDR3: CAISESPGTPLEQYF
D: -
V: TRBV10-3
size: -
J: TRBJ2-7

DNA: TGTGCCAGCAGCTTACGGATGGAGACCCAGTACTTC
CDR3: CASSLRMETQYF
D: -
V: TRBV7-2
size: -
J: TRBJ2-5

DNA: TGTGCCAGTAGTATGGATTGGTGGACTGAAGCTTTCTTT
CDR3: CASSMDWWTEAFF
D: -
V: TRBV19
size: many
J: TRBJ1-1

DNA: TGTGCCTGGAGTGGGGAGGGAAATCAGCCCCAGCATTTT
CDR3: CAWSGEGNQPQHF
D: -
V: TRBV30
size: many
J: TRBJ1-5

DNA: TGCGCCAGCAGCCGCACTCAGTTCCAAGAGACCCAGTACTTC
CDR3: CASSRTQFQETQYF
D: -
V: TRBV4-1
size: many
J: TRBJ2-5

DNA: TGTGCCAGCAGTTCTCGGCAGGGCGGTGGCGAGCAGTACTTC
CDR3: CASSSRQGGGEQYF
D: -
V: TRBV12-3/TRBV12-4
size: many
J: TRBJ2-7

DNA: TGTGCCAGCAGCAAAGAGAGACTAGCGGGGGGAAAAGAGGCCAAAAACATTCAGTACTTC
CDR3: CASSKERLAGGKEAKNIQYF
D: -
V: TRBV21-1
size: few
J: TRBJ2-4

DNA: TGTGCCAGCACCCAATCGGGGGGGAAGGAGACCCAGTACTTC
CDR3: CASTQSGGKETQYF
D: TRBD2
V: TRBV7-2
size: -
J: TRBJ2-5

DNA: TGCGCCAGCAGCTTGGTCTCCAGCGGGGGCTACGAGCAGTACTTC
CDR3: CASSLVSSGGYEQYF
D: TRBD2
V: TRBV5-1
size: few
J: TRBJ2-7

DNA: TGTGCCAGCAGGTTCTGGGAGACCCAGTACTTC
CDR3: CASRFWETQYF
D: -
V: TRBV5-5
size: -
J: TRBJ2-5

DNA: TGTGCCAGCAGCCAAATGGCCGGGCTGAGGACTGAAGCTTTCTTT
CDR3: CASSQMAGLRTEAFF
D: -
V: TRBV5-5
size: many
J: TRBJ1-1

DNA: TGCGCCAGCAGCCCAGGGACGGTCGTCAATCAGCCCCAGCATTTT
CDR3: CASSPGTVVNQPQHF
D: -
V: TRBV5-1
size: many
J: TRBJ1-5

DNA: TGTGCCAGCAGCTTACAGGGATTGGAGGCAACTAATGAAAAACTGTTTTTT
CDR3: CASSLQGLEATNEKLFF
D: -
V: TRBV13
size: many
J: TRBJ1-4

DNA: TGTGCCAGCAGGGCTAGCGGAAATGAGCAGTTCTTC
CDR3: CASRASGNEQFF
D: TRBD2
V: TRBV9
size: few
J: TRBJ2-1

DNA: TGCGCCAGCGTCAAGTTTCCCGGACAGGGGGCAGTCTACGAGCAGTACTTC
CDR3: CASVKFPGQGAVYEQYF
D: TRBD1
V: TRBV10-1
size: -
J: TRBJ2-7

DNA: TGTGCCAGCAGCCTTGTGGGACAGAACACAGATACGCAGTATTTT
CDR3: CASSLVGQNTDTQYF
D: TRBD1
V: TRBV9
size: few
J: TRBJ2-3

DNA: TGTGCCAGCAGCCCCAGGGGGGAGCTGTTTTTT
CDR3: CASSPRGELFF
D: -
V: TRBV6-6
size: few
J: TRBJ2-2

DNA: TGTGCCTGGGGAACAGGGGGGGGCGAGCAGTACTTC
CDR3: CAWGTGGGEQYF
D: -
V: TRBV30
size: few
J: TRBJ2-7

DNA: TGTGCCAGCAGCCAAGATCTGGAGGGGAGCTCCTACAATGAGCAGTTCTTC
CDR3: CASSQDLEGSSYNEQFF
D: -
V: TRBV4-2
size: few
J: TRBJ2-1

DNA: TGCGCCAGCGCAGGGGGCATGGGGGGCAATCAGCCCCAGCATTTT
CDR3: CASAGGMGGNQPQHF
D: TRBD1
V: TRBV10-2
size: many
J: TRBJ1-5

DNA: TGTGCCAGCTCACCCCCCGGCGGGGAAAATACGCAGTATTTT
CDR3: CASSPPGGENTQYF
D: -
V: TRBV18
size: few
J: TRBJ2-3

DNA: TGCAGCGCTGGGACAGAGAACACTGAAGCTTTCTTT
CDR3: CSAGTENTEAFF
D: TRBD1
V: TRBV29-1
size: -
J: TRBJ1-1

DNA: TGTGCCAGCAGCCGACAGGCTACTCGCGTATACGAGCAGTACTTC
CDR3: CASSRQATRVYEQYF
D: -
V: TRBV6-1
size: -
J: TRBJ2-7

DNA: TGTGCCAGCAGTTTAAGTAGCGGGTTAAATGAGCAGTTCTTC
CDR3: CASSLSSGLNEQFF
D: TRBD2
V: TRBV12-3/TRBV12-4
size: few
J: TRBJ2-1

DNA: TGCGCCAGCAGCTTGACACAACCCTACGAGCAGTACTTC
CDR3: CASSLTQPYEQYF
D: -
V: TRBV5-1
size: -
J: TRBJ2-7

DNA: TGCAGTGTCTCGGACGGGTACAATGAGCAGTTCTTC
CDR3: CSVSDGYNEQFF
D: -
V: TRBV20-1
size: -
J: TRBJ2-1

DNA: TGTGCCACCAGCAGAGATACGGGGGGTTCACCCCTCCACTTT
CDR3: CATSRDTGGSPLHF
D: -
V: TRBV15
size: few
J: TRBJ1-6

DNA: TGCAGTGCCCAAACTAGCGGGGGGTCCTACGAGCAGTACTTC
CDR3: CSAQTSGGSYEQYF
D: TRBD2
V: TRBV20-1
size: few
J: TRBJ2-7

DNA: TGTGCCAGCAGTTCCACCAGGGCCGAGGCCCAGCATTTT
CDR3: CASSSTRAEAQHF
D: -
V: TRBV12-3/TRBV12-4
size: -
J: TRBJ1-5

DNA: TGCAGTGCTAGAGAGCCCAAATCTAATTCACCCCTCCACTTT
CDR3: CSAREPKSNSPLHF
D: -
V: TRBV20-1
size: -
J: TRBJ1-6

DNA: TGTGCCAGCAGCAAGCCGGGACACATGGGGGATGGCTACACCTTC
CDR3: CASSKPGHMGDGYTF
D: -
V: TRBV7-2
size: few
J: TRBJ1-2

DNA: TGCAGTGCAGCGGACAGGGATAACTCCTATGGCTACACCTTC
CDR3: CSAADRDNSYGYTF
D: TRBD1
V: TRBV20-1
size: many
J: TRBJ1-2

DNA: TGTGCCAGCAGCGGGACAGGGGACACCGGGGAGCTGTTTTTT
CDR3: CASSGTGDTGELFF
D: TRBD1
V: TRBV9
size: many
J: TRBJ2-2